The T cell receptor (beta chain) under discussion was sequenced for a study of HIV-infected patients and healthy controls. The repertoire came from unfractionated whole blood and reflected all unsorted peripheral T cells. Germline V gene data show CDR1 as SGHNT and CDR2 as YYREEE (reference sequence). The CDR3 loop spans 13 amino acids. V lost 4 bases to trimming and J lost 5 bases, with 10 bases between them. Reverse transcription used 500 to 550 ng RNA and constant-region primers for alpha and beta. Using multiplexing indices, alpha and beta chain libraries were generated apart by chain-specific third strand synthesis. In TCRdb, the 5' RACE reads were re-called with MiXCR into one record per CDR3 protein. The data contain more than 15,000 distinct CDR3 sequences, approximately 9.5% of them seen just once; the ten biggest clones take up over 5.5%. There are many counts of this clonotype.

The receptor's source is an adult in good health. The chain recombines TRBV5-4 with TRBJ2-1; D call uncertain. What was sequenced was blood. The CDR3 loop is CASSGAGNNEQFF. In DNA form, the CDR3 reads TGTGCCAGCAGCGGCGCAGGAAACAATGAGCAGTTCTTC. Full variable domain (outside the CDR3, taken from reference TRBV5-4 and TRBJ2-1): ETGVTQSPTHLIKTRGQQVTLRCSSQSGHNTVSWYQQALGQGPQFIFQYYREEENGRGNFPPRFSGLQFPNYSSELNVNALELDDSALYLCASSGAGNNEQFFGPGTRLTVL.